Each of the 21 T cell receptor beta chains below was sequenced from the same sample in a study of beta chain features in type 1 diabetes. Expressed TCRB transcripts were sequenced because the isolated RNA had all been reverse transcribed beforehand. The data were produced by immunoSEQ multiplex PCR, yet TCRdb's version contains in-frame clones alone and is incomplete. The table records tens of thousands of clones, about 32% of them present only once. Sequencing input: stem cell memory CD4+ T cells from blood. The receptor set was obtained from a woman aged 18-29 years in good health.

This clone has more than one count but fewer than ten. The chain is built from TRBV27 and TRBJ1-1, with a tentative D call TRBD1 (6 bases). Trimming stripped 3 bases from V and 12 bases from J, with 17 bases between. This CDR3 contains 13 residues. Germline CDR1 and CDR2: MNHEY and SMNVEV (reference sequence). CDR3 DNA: TGTGCCAGCAGTTTTCCAGGGGAGAGGAAGTCTTTCTTT. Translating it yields CASSFPGERKSFF.

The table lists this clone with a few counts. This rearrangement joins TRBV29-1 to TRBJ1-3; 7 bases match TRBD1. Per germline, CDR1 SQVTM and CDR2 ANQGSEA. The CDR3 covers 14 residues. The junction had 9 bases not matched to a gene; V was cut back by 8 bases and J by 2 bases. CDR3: CSFSGQATGNTIYF. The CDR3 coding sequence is TGCAGCTTCTCAGGACAGGCTACTGGAAACACCATATATTTT.

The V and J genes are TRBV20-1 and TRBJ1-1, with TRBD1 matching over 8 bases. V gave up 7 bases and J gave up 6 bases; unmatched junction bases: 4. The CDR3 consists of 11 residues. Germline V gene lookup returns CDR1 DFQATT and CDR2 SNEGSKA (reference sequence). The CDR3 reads CSGTDRAEAFF. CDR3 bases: TGCAGTGGCACGGACAGGGCTGAAGCTTTCTTT.

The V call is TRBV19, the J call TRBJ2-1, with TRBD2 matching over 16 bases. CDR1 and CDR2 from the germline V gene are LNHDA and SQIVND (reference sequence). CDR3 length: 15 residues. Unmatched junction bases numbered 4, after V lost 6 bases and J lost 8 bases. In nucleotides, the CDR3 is TGTGCCAGTAGCGGGACTAGCGGGGGGGCGGATGAGCAGTTCTTC. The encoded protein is CASSGTSGGADEQFF. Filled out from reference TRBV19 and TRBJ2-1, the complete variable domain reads DGGITQSPKYLFRKEGQNVTLSCEQNLNHDAMYWYRQDPGQGLRLIYYSQIVNDFQKGDIAEGYSVSREKKESFPLTVTSAQKNPTAFYLCASSGTSGGADEQFFGPGTRLTVL.

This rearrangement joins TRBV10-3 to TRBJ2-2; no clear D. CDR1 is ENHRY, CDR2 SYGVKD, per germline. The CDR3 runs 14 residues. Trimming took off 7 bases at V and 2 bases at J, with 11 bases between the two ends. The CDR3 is CAINAELNTGELFF. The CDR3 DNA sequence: TGTGCCATCAACGCGGAACTTAACACCGGGGAGCTGTTTTTT.

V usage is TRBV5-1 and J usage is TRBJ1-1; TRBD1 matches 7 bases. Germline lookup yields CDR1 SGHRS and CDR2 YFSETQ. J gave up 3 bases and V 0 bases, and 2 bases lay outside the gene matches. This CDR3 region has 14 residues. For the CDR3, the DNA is TGCGCCAGCAGCTTGGGGGACAGCTACACTGAAGCTTTCTTT. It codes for CASSLGDSYTEAFF.

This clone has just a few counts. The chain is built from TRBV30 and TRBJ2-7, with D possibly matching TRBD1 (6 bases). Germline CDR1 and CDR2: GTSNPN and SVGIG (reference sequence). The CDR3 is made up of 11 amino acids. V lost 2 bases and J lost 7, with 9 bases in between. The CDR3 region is CAWSSQGEQYF. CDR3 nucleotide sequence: TGTGCCTGGAGTAGTCAGGGGGAGCAGTACTTC.

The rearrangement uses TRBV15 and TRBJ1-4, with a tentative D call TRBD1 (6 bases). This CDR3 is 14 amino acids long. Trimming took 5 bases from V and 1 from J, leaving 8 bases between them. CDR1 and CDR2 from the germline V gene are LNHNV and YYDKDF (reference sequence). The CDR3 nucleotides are TGTGCCACCAGCCTCAGGGGAACTAATGAAAAACTGTTTTTT. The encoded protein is CATSLRGTNEKLFF.

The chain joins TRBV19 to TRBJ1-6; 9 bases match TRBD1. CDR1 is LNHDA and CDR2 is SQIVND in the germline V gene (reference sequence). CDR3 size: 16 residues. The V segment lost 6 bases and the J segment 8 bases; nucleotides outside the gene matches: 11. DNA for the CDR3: TGTGCCAGTAGGGACAGGGGATGGCAAGGCGATTCACCCCTCCACTTT. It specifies CASRDRGWQGDSPLHF. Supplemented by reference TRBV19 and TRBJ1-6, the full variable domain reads DGGITQSPKYLFRKEGQNVTLSCEQNLNHDAMYWYRQDPGQGLRLIYYSQIVNDFQKGDIAEGYSVSREKKESFPLTVTSAQKNPTAFYLCASRDRGWQGDSPLHFGNGTRLTVT.

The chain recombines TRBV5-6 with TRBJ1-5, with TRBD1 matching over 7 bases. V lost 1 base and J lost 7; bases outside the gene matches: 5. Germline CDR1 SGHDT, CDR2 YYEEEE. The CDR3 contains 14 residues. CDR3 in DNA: TGTGCCAGCAGCTTGAACAGGGGAGAACAGCCCCAGCATTTT. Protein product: CASSLNRGEQPQHF. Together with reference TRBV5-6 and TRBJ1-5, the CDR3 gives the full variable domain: DAGVTQSPTHLIKTRGQQVTLRCSPKSGHDTVSWYQQALGQGPQFIFQYYEEEERQRGNFPDRFSGHQFPNYSSELNVNALLLGDSALYLCASSLNRGEQPQHFGDGTRLSIL.

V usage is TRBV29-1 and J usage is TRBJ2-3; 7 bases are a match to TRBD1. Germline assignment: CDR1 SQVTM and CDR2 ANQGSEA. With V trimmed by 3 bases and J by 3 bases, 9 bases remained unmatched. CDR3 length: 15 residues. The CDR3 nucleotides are TGCAGCGTTGATGAGAGGGACAGCCTTACAGATACGCAGTATTTT. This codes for CSVDERDSLTDTQYF.

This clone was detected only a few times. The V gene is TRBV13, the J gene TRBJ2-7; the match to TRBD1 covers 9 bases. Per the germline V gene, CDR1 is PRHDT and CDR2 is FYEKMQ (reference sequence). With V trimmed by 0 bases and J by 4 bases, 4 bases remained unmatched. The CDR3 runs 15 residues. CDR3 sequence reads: CASSLGRQGGYEQYF. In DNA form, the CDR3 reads TGTGCCAGCAGCTTAGGTCGACAGGGGGGGTACGAGCAGTACTTC.

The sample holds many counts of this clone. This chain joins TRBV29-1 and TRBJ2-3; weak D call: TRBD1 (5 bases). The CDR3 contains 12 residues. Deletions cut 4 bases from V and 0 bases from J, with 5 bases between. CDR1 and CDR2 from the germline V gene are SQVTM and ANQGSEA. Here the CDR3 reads CSVGGSTDTQYF. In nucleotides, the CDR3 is TGCAGCGTTGGGGGCAGCACAGATACGCAGTATTTT.

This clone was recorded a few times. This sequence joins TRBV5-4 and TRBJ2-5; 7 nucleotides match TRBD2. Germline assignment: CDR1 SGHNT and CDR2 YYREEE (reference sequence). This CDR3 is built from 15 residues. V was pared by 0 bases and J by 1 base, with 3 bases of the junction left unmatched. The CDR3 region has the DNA TGTGCCAGCAGCTTGGGGACTAGGCTCCAAGAGACCCAGTACTTC. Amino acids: CASSLGTRLQETQYF.

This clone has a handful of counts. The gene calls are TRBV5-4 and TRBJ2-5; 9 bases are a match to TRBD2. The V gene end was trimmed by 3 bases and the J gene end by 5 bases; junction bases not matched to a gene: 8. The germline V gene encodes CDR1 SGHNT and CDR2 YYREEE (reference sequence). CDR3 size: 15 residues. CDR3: CASSWGGRAGETQYF. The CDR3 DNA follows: TGTGCCAGCAGCTGGGGCGGGAGGGCCGGTGAGACCCAGTACTTC.

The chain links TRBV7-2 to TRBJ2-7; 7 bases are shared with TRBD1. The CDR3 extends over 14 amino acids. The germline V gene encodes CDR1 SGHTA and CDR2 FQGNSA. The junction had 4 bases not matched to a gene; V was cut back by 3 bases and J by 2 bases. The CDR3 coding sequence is TGTGCCAGCAGCTTTTCCGGGACAGCCTACGAGCAGTACTTC. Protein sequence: CASSFSGTAYEQYF. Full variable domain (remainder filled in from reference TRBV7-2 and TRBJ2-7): GAGVSQSPSNKVTEKGKDVELRCDPISGHTALYWYRQSLGQGLEFLIYFQGNSAPDKSGLPSDRFSAERTGGSVSTLTIQRTQQEDSAVYLCASSFSGTAYEQYFGPGTRLTVT.

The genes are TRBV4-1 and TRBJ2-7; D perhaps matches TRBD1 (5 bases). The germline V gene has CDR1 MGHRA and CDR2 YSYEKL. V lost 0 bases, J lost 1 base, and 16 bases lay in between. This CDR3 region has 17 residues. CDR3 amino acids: CASSQDEKRGLSYEQYF. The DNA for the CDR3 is TGCGCCAGCAGCCAAGATGAAAAAAGGGGATTATCCTACGAGCAGTACTTC.

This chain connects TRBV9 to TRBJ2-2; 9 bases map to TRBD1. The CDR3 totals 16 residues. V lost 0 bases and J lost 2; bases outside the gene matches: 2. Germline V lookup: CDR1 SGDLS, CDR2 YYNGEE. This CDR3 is CASSVEGQGNTGELFF. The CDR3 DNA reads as TGTGCCAGCAGCGTAGAGGGACAGGGAAACACCGGGGAGCTGTTTTTT.

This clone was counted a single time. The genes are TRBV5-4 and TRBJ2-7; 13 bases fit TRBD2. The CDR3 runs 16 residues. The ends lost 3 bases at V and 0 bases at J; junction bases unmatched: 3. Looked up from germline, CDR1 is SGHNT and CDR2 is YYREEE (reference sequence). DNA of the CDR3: TGTGCCAGCAGCTGGGGACTAGCGGGGCGCTCCTACGAGCAGTACTTC. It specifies CASSWGLAGRSYEQYF. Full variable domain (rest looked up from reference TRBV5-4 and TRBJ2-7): ETGVTQSPTHLIKTRGQQVTLRCSSQSGHNTVSWYQQALGQGPQFIFQYYREEENGRGNFPPRFSGLQFPNYSSELNVNALELDDSALYLCASSWGLAGRSYEQYFGPGTRLTVT.

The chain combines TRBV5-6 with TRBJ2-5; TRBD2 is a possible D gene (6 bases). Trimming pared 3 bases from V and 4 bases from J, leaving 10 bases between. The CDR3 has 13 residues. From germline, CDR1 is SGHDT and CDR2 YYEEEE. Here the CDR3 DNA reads TGTGCCAGCAGCTCTCCCGGGGGAGAGACCCAGTACTTC. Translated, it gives CASSSPGGETQYF.

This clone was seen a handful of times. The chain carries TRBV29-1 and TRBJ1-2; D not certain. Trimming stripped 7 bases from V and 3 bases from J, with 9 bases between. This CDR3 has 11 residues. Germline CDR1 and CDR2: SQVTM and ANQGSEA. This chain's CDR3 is CSGASHYGYTF. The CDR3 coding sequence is TGCAGCGGGGCAAGTCACTATGGCTACACCTTC.